This is a list of T cell receptor beta chains from one sample in a study of cytomegalovirus exposure and HLA in healthy donors. Assay: immunoSEQ multiplex PCR; the TCRdb copy retains only in-frame clones and omits some. The sample comprises about 280,000 clones, about 90% of which are singletons, and approximately 2.2% rests with the top ten. The sample taken for sequencing was PBMCs. These receptors were obtained from a woman aged 18-29 years in good health and CMV-seronegative. Both conserved end residues are part of each CDR3. Each record gives: CDR3 protein, CDR3 DNA, J gene, D gene, V gene, clone size. A D gene is named only where the DNA matches it firmly. Only some rows state a clone size, as once, few, many or a class for expanded clones.

CASSLFQAQNTEAFF TGCGCCAGCAGCTTGTTTCAGGCCCAGAACACTGAAGCTTTCTTT TRBJ1-1 . TRBV5-1 .
CASSPGDGNTEAFF TGTGCCAGCAGCCCGGGGGACGGGAACACTGAAGCTTTCTTT TRBJ1-1 . TRBV9 .
CASNFHHINTEAFF TGTGCCAGCAACTTCCATCACATAAACACTGAAGCTTTCTTT TRBJ1-1 . TRBV5-4 .
CASSEWTSGVYEQYF TGCGCCAGCAGCGAGTGGACTAGCGGGGTCTACGAGCAGTACTTC TRBJ2-7 TRBD2 TRBV10-2 once
CASSRDRTNYGYTF TGTGCCAGTAGTAGGGACAGGACTAACTATGGCTACACCTTC TRBJ1-2 TRBD1 TRBV19 .
CASSGGDGTGFSGNTIYF TGTGCCAGCAGCGGGGGGGACGGGACAGGGTTCTCTGGAAACACCATATATTTT TRBJ1-3 TRBD1 TRBV5-4 .
CASSVDWTSGGETQYF TGTGCCAGCAGCGTAGATTGGACTAGCGGAGGGGAGACCCAGTACTTC TRBJ2-5 TRBD2 TRBV9 .
CASSRGQGGTGELFF TGTGCCAGCAGCCGTGGACAGGGTGGGACCGGGGAGCTGTTTTTT TRBJ2-2 TRBD1 TRBV6-5 .
CASTPLRELNEQFF TGTGCCAGCACCCCCCTCAGGGAACTCAATGAGCAGTTCTTC TRBJ2-1 . TRBV7-2 .
CASSQAGAEGTEAFF TGCGCCAGCAGCCAAGCAGGGGCAGAGGGCACTGAAGCTTTCTTT TRBJ1-1 . TRBV4-1 .
CASRQVYSGNTIYF TGTGCCAGCAGACAGGTCTACTCTGGAAACACCATATATTTT TRBJ1-3 . TRBV6-1 .
CASRNPGNRETQYF TGTGCCAGCAGGAATCCAGGGAACCGAGAGACCCAGTACTTC TRBJ2-5 . TRBV21-1 .
CATSTGTEQYF TGCGCCACCTCGACAGGTACCGAGCAGTACTTC TRBJ2-7 . TRBV10-1 .
CAWAGTGQFF TGTGCCTGGGCCGGGACAGGGCAGTTCTTC TRBJ2-1 TRBD1 TRBV30 .
CSVEVATGDEQYF TGCAGCGTTGAAGTCGCGACAGGGGACGAGCAGTACTTC TRBJ2-7 TRBD1 TRBV29-1 .
CASSLGAYENTEAFF TGTGCCAGCAGCTTGGGGGCGTATGAGAACACTGAAGCTTTCTTT TRBJ1-1 . TRBV5-6 .
CASMVGLGRSNQPQHF TGTGCCAGTATGGTCGGACTGGGGAGGAGCAATCAGCCCCAGCATTTT TRBJ1-5 . TRBV19 .
CASSLAGQGGETQYF TGCGCCAGCAGCTTGGCGGGACAGGGAGGAGAGACCCAGTACTTC TRBJ2-5 TRBD1 TRBV5-1 .
CASSIYSEASPNYGYTF TGTGCCAGTAGTATCTATTCGGAGGCCAGCCCTAACTATGGCTACACCTTC TRBJ1-2 . TRBV19 .
CASSLGFSRGELFF TGTGCCAGCAGCTTGGGTTTTTCTCGGGGAGAGCTGTTTTTT TRBJ2-2 . TRBV5-6 .
CASSLVPDSQPQHF TGCGCCAGCAGCTTGGTACCGGATAGCCAGCCCCAGCATTTT TRBJ1-5 . TRBV5-1 .
CASSPAEGAGGYTF TGTGCCAGCTCACCAGCTGAGGGGGCCGGTGGCTACACCTTC TRBJ1-2 TRBD1 TRBV18 once
CASSSPTDANYEQYF TGTGCCAGCAGCTCACCGACAGACGCAAACTACGAGCAGTACTTC TRBJ2-7 . TRBV7-6 .
CASSTGGPDTEAFF TGTGCCAGCAGTACAGGGGGGCCGGACACTGAAGCTTTCTTT TRBJ1-1 TRBD1 TRBV9 .
CASGGRGLQYF TGTGCCAGCGGGGGCAGGGGGCTCCAGTATTTT TRBJ2-3 TRBD1 TRBV6-4 once
CASSLLQGRIPYEQYF TGTGCCAGCAGTTTATTGCAGGGTAGGATCCCCTACGAGCAGTACTTC TRBJ2-7 . TRBV27 .
CAISTQGPSPYEQYF TGTGCCATCAGCACTCAGGGTCCGTCCCCCTACGAGCAGTACTTC TRBJ2-7 . TRBV10-3 .
CASRGWGVYGYTF TGTGCCAGCCGGGGGTGGGGTGTCTATGGCTACACCTTC TRBJ1-2 . TRBV27 .
CASSPTGELDGYTF TGTGCCAGCAGCCCCACAGGGGAACTCGATGGCTACACCTTC TRBJ1-2 TRBD1 TRBV7-2 .
CASMVANTGELFF TGTGCCAGTATGGTAGCGAACACCGGGGAGCTGTTTTTT TRBJ2-2 . TRBV19 once
CASSLSGLTGSNQPQHF TGTGCCAGCAGTTTATCCGGACTGACGGGTAGCAATCAGCCCCAGCATTTT TRBJ1-5 . TRBV27 .
CASSLGGAGNTIYF TGTGCCAGCAGTCTCGGGGGAGCTGGAAACACCATATATTTT TRBJ1-3 . TRBV11-2 .
CASGLGTGLNTEAFF TGTGCTAGTGGTTTGGGGACAGGGCTGAACACTGAAGCTTTCTTT TRBJ1-1 TRBD1 TRBV12-5 .
CSSTLGLTYNSPLHF TGTTCCAGCACCCTAGGACTTACCTATAATTCACCCCTCCACTTT TRBJ1-6 . TRBV7-9 .
CASSVQAVPDTQYF TGTGCCAGCAGTGTGCAAGCGGTTCCCGATACGCAGTATTTT TRBJ2-3 . TRBV2 .
CASSIDIVRGPQHF TGTGCCAGTAGTATAGATATTGTCCGGGGGCCCCAGCATTTT TRBJ1-5 . TRBV19 once
CAWTSQVGGPAFF TGTGCCTGGACCTCTCAGGTGGGGGGGCCAGCTTTCTTT TRBJ1-1 . TRBV30 .
CASSRPPSGVTEAFF TGCGCCAGCAGCCGCCCTCCATCCGGGGTAACTGAAGCTTTCTTT TRBJ1-1 . TRBV4-1 .